One and the same sample provided the 9 T cell receptor beta chains below, sequenced in a study of control samples from healthy donors and cancer patients. Libraries were prepared by immunoSEQ multiplex PCR; TCRdb keeps only in-frame clonotypes and omits some of them. The data contain 70,000 to 85,000 clones, roughly 84% of them seen just once; the ten biggest clones take up 9.5% to 13%. Sequenced sample: PBMCs. The receptors originated from a man in his 60s with head and neck cancer.

This sequence joins TRBV6-2 or TRBV6-3 and TRBJ2-7, with 9 bases lining up with TRBD2. This CDR3 is 18 amino acids long. The germline gives CDR1 MNHEY, CDR2 SVGEGT. Unmatched junction bases numbered 12, after V lost 0 bases and J lost 3 bases. The chain's CDR3 is CASSYSRRVSGRNYEQYF. Written as DNA, the CDR3 is TGTGCCAGCAGTTACTCGAGACGGGTAAGCGGGAGGAACTACGAGCAGTACTTC.

This sequence joins TRBV5-1 and TRBJ2-3; either TRBD1 or TRBD2 may supply D (6 bases each). Germline-derived CDR1 and CDR2 are SGHRS and YFSETQ. Trimming removed 4 bases at V and 4 bases at J, with 16 bases between. The CDR3 totals 15 residues. The CDR3 sequence is CASSPDARGADTQYF. The CDR3 DNA follows: TGCGCCAGCAGCCCGGACGCTAGGGGGGCAGATACGCAGTATTTT. The whole variable domain, filled in from reference TRBV5-1 and TRBJ2-3, reads KAGVTQTPRYLIKTRGQQVTLSCSPISGHRSVSWYQQTPGQGLQFLFEYFSETQRNKGNFPGRFSGRQFSNSRSEMNVSTLELGDSALYLCASSPDARGADTQYFGPGTRLTVL.

This chain joins TRBV5-4 and TRBJ2-3, with 8 positions matching TRBD1. The germline V gene encodes CDR1 SGHNT and CDR2 YYREEE (reference sequence). The CDR3 has 12 amino acids. V shed 4 bases, J shed 6 bases, and the junction held 1 base outside the gene matches. The CDR3 here is CASSTGGDTQYF. For the CDR3, the DNA is TGTGCCAGCAGCACAGGGGGGGATACGCAGTATTTT.

This chain connects TRBV7-9 to TRBJ2-5; D unresolved. The germline V gene encodes CDR1 SEHNR and CDR2 FQNEAQ (reference sequence). CDR3 length: 12 amino acids. V was pared by 8 bases and J by 1 base, with 8 bases between. Here the CDR3 DNA reads TGTGCCAGCGGACGCCTCCAAGAGACCCAGTACTTC. Protein product: CASGRLQETQYF.

The rearrangement links TRBV5-4 to TRBJ2-3; weak D call: TRBD1 (6 bases). CDR1 and CDR2 from the germline V gene are SGHNT and YYREEE (reference sequence). The CDR3 consists of 15 residues. Trimming took off 1 base at V and 3 bases at J, with 12 bases between the two ends. The CDR3 DNA follows: TGTGCCAGCAGCTTGCGAGGGGGTCTGACAGATACGCAGTATTTT. Its protein is CASSLRGGLTDTQYF.

This chain connects TRBV18 to TRBJ1-2, with a weak D call TRBD1 (5 bases). Trimming left V 4 bases short and J 6 bases short, with 15 bases between. The germline CDR1 and CDR2 sequences are KGHSH and LQKENI. This CDR3 is built from 14 residues. CDR3 DNA sequence: TGTGCCAGCTCACTGGACCAGGGTATCCATGGCTACACCTTC. Its translation is CASSLDQGIHGYTF. Full variable domain (remainder filled in from reference TRBV18 and TRBJ1-2): NAGVMQNPRHLVRRRGQEARLRCSPMKGHSHVYWYRQLPEEGLKFMVYLQKENIIDESGMPKERFSAEFPKEGPSILRIQQVVRGDSAAYFCASSLDQGIHGYTFGSGTRLTVV.

The chain has TRBV7-9 and TRBJ2-7; TRBD2 aligns across 7 bases. V trimming: 5 bases; J trimming: 3 bases; junction bases outside the gene matches: 10. This CDR3 contains 15 residues. The germline CDR1 and CDR2 sequences are SEHNR and FQNEAQ (reference sequence). CDR3 DNA: TGTGCCAGCAGCCTGGGCGGGGGTCTTAGCTACGAGCAGTACTTC. Translated, it gives CASSLGGGLSYEQYF.

This chain's CDR3 is CASSRDPSYEQYF. The CDR3 nucleotides read TGTGCCAGCAGCAGGGACCCATCCTACGAGCAGTACTTC. The J gene is TRBJ2-7, the V gene TRBV7-6; perhaps D is TRBD1 or TRBD2 (5 bases each). Germline assignment: CDR1 SGHVS and CDR2 FNYEAQ. V dropped 5 bases and J dropped 1 base, with 9 bases sitting between them. The CDR3 totals 13 residues.

The chain carries TRBV18 and TRBJ2-3; 7 bases agree with TRBD1. The germline CDR1 and CDR2 sequences are KGHSH and LQKENI. J was trimmed by 4 bases and V by 5 bases; bases with no gene match: 9. The CDR3 is 15 residues long. CDR3 in DNA: TGTGCCAGCTCAGGGCAGACAGGGAGTCCAGATACGCAGTATTTT. Protein: CASSGQTGSPDTQYF. Supplemented by reference TRBV18 and TRBJ2-3, the full variable domain reads NAGVMQNPRHLVRRRGQEARLRCSPMKGHSHVYWYRQLPEEGLKFMVYLQKENIIDESGMPKERFSAEFPKEGPSILRIQQVVRGDSAAYFCASSGQTGSPDTQYFGPGTRLTVL.